A selection of T cell receptor beta chains follows, all from one sample in a study of response to subunit inactivated influenza vaccine. TCRdb recomputed calls from the RT-PCR reads with MiXCR, one row per CDR3 protein. The sample carries approximately 500,000 distinct CDR3 sequences, less than 15% recorded once. The material sequenced was PBMCs from blood, taken 11 to 12 days after vaccination. Every receptor here comes from a man aged 45-60 years who received an inactivated influenza vaccine. Each CDR3 is given with its conserved first and last residue. Fields, in order: D gene, J gene, V gene, clone size, CDR3 DNA, CDR3 protein. D genes are given only for firm matches. Clone size is shown for a subset of rows, as once, few, many or a class of expanded clone.

>TRBD1|TRBJ1-2|TRBV7-2|few
TGTGCCAGCAGCGCTTCACAGGGGCCCGCTTTATATGGCTACACCTTC
CASSASQGPALYGYTF
>-|TRBJ2-7|TRBV15|-
TGTGCCACCAGCAGAGGTGGCAGCTCCTACGAGCAGTACTTC
CATSRGGSSYEQYF
>TRBD2|TRBJ2-1|TRBV9|-
TGTGCCAGCAGCGTAGGGGGACTAGCGGGAGGTCAGGGGCAGTTCTTC
CASSVGGLAGGQGQFF
>TRBD1|TRBJ2-7|TRBV7-2|many
TGTGCCAGCAGCAGGACAGGGTACTACGAGCAGTACTTC
CASSRTGYYEQYF
>-|TRBJ2-1|TRBV20-1|-
TGCAGTGCTAGAGATTGGGGCTCCTACAATGAGCAGTTCTTC
CSARDWGSYNEQFF
>-|TRBJ2-3|TRBV28|once
TGTGCCAGCAGTTCTCCCTTCACAGATACGCAGTATTTT
CASSSPFTDTQYF
>-|TRBJ2-2|TRBV5-1|few
TGCGCCAGCAGCACCTCTTCCGGGGGAACCGGGGAGCTGTTTTTT
CASSTSSGGTGELFF
>TRBD2|TRBJ2-3|TRBV7-6|-
TGTGCCAGCAGCCACGACCCTCTAGCGGGGGGGCCATCAGATACGCAGTATTTT
CASSHDPLAGGPSDTQYF
>-|TRBJ1-2|TRBV4-1|few
TGCGCCAGCAGCCAAGTATTTATACAAGGCAGGGATAACTATGGCTACACCTTC
CASSQVFIQGRDNYGYTF
>-|TRBJ2-6|TRBV30|-
TGTGCCTGGAGGAAAGGATCCATCTCTGGGGCCAACGTCCTGACTTTC
CAWRKGSISGANVLTF
>TRBD1|TRBJ2-1|TRBV19|-
TGTGCCAGTAGTACGGACAGGGTCAACAATGAGCAGTTCTTC
CASSTDRVNNEQFF
>-|TRBJ1-2|TRBV7-9|many
TGTGCCAGCAGCTTAGGGGACGTTAACTATGGCTACACCTTC
CASSLGDVNYGYTF
>-|TRBJ1-1|TRBV6-5|few
TGTGCCAGCAGTTACGGGGGTACGAACACTGAAGCTTTCTTT
CASSYGGTNTEAFF
>-|TRBJ1-6|TRBV12-3/TRBV12-4|few
TGTGCCAGCAGTTTAGAAGCCTATAATTCACCCCTCCACTTT
CASSLEAYNSPLHF
>TRBD2|TRBJ2-1|TRBV7-2|few
TGTGCCAGCAGCCTCGGGAGCGGGAGATCGAATGAGCAGTTCTTC
CASSLGSGRSNEQFF
>TRBD1|TRBJ2-7|TRBV27|few
TGTGCCAGCAGTTTGGCGACAGGGGGCTCCTACGAGCAGTACTTC
CASSLATGGSYEQYF
>-|TRBJ1-5|TRBV4-3|-
TGCGCCAGCAGCCAAGGGATCGGCAATCAGCCCCAGCATTTT
CASSQGIGNQPQHF
>TRBD2|TRBJ2-2|TRBV5-1|many
TGTGCCAGCAGCTTAGCGGGGGACACCGGGGAGCTGTTTTTT
CASSLAGDTGELFF
>-|TRBJ1-5|TRBV25-1|few
TGTGCCAGCCGGCCAAATAGCAATCAGCCCCAGCATTTT
CASRPNSNQPQHF
>TRBD1|TRBJ1-2|TRBV15|many
TGTGCCACCTCTACCCCGGGACAGCCGAACTATGGCTACACCTTC
CATSTPGQPNYGYTF
>-|TRBJ2-2|TRBV6-1|few
TGTGCCAGCGAGGAGCGGTACACCGGGGAGCTGTTTTTT
CASEERYTGELFF
>TRBD1|TRBJ2-5|TRBV7-6|-
TGTGCCAGCAGCTACCGGGACAGCGATAAAGAGACCCAGTACTTC
CASSYRDSDKETQYF
>-|TRBJ2-1|TRBV5-1|few
TGCGCCAGCAGCCCTAGCAGTGAATACAATGAGCAGTTCTTC
CASSPSSEYNEQFF
>-|TRBJ2-3|TRBV15|few
TGTGCCACCAGCACCCAGGGGTTAGCGGATACGCAGTATTTT
CATSTQGLADTQYF
>-|TRBJ2-3|TRBV12-3/TRBV12-4|few
TGTGCCAGAATCTTGAACCGGGACAACGGATGCGCAGATACGCAGTATTTT
CARILNRDNGCADTQYF
>TRBD1|TRBJ2-1|TRBV18|-
TGTGCCAGCTCCCCTAAGGGTGGACAGGTCCGTGGTAATGAGCAGTTCTTC
CASSPKGGQVRGNEQFF
>TRBD2|TRBJ2-3|TRBV29-1|many
TGCAGCTCAAGCCGGACTAGCGGGAGTCCAGATACGCAGTATTTT
CSSSRTSGSPDTQYF
>TRBD1|TRBJ2-7|TRBV28|few
TGTGCCAGCACTGGGGACAGGGGGACCTACGAGCAGTACTTC
CASTGDRGTYEQYF
>TRBD1|TRBJ1-1|TRBV7-2|-
TGTGCCAGCAGCTCGGAAGGGGGCTGGACTGAAGCTTTCTTT
CASSSEGGWTEAFF
>-|TRBJ2-1|TRBV12-3/TRBV12-4|-
TGTGCCAGCAGGGGTGGGTGGGGCTCCTACAATGAGCAGTTCTTC
CASRGGWGSYNEQFF
>-|TRBJ2-5|TRBV6-1|few
TGTGCCAGCAGCCAGTCGCGGGCGGAGCTGGAGACCCAGTACTTC
CASSQSRAELETQYF
>-|TRBJ2-7|TRBV10-3|many
TGTGCCATCAGTGACGTCTCCTACGAGCAGTACTTC
CAISDVSYEQYF
>-|TRBJ2-3|TRBV7-6|few
TGTGCCAGCAGCTTACCGACAGAGCCCACAGATACGCAGTATTTT
CASSLPTEPTDTQYF
>TRBD2|TRBJ2-4|TRBV4-1|few
TGCGCCAGCCTCCCGGGCGGGGGGGGAAACATTCAGTACTTC
CASLPGGGGNIQYF
>TRBD2|TRBJ2-3|TRBV4-2|few
TGTGCCAGCAGTCCTTCAGCGGGGATGAGTGCAGATACGCAGTATTTT
CASSPSAGMSADTQYF
>TRBD2|TRBJ2-1|TRBV2|few
TGTGCCAGCAGGGAACGGGCTAGCGGCTCCTACAATGAGCAGTTCTTC
CASRERASGSYNEQFF
>-|TRBJ2-1|TRBV29-1|-
TGCAGCGTTGATGGTGGGAGAGCCGACTCCTACAATGAGCAGTTCTTC
CSVDGGRADSYNEQFF
>-|TRBJ2-7|TRBV6-1|many
TGTGCCAGCAGCCCAGGGGTGGCCTCCTACGAGCAGTACTTC
CASSPGVASYEQYF
>-|TRBJ2-2|TRBV20-1|-
TGCAGTGCTAGAGCCACAGGGGAGCTGTTTTTT
CSARATGELFF
>TRBD2|TRBJ2-3|TRBV5-1|few
TGCGCCAGCAGCTTGGGAGAACTAGCGGGAACAGATACGCAGTATTTT
CASSLGELAGTDTQYF
>-|TRBJ1-4|TRBV10-3|-
TGTGCCATCAGCCCCTCGGACAGCCTCAGGGAAAAACTGTTTTTT
CAISPSDSLREKLFF
>TRBD2|TRBJ2-3|TRBV28|many
TGTGCCAGCAGTTTCCCGCCGGGTACTAGCGGGAGGCTCAACACAGATACGCAGTATTTT
CASSFPPGTSGRLNTDTQYF
>-|TRBJ2-1|TRBV7-2|few
TGTGCCAGCAGCCCCCGCGGTACGGAGAACAATGAGCAGTTCTTC
CASSPRGTENNEQFF